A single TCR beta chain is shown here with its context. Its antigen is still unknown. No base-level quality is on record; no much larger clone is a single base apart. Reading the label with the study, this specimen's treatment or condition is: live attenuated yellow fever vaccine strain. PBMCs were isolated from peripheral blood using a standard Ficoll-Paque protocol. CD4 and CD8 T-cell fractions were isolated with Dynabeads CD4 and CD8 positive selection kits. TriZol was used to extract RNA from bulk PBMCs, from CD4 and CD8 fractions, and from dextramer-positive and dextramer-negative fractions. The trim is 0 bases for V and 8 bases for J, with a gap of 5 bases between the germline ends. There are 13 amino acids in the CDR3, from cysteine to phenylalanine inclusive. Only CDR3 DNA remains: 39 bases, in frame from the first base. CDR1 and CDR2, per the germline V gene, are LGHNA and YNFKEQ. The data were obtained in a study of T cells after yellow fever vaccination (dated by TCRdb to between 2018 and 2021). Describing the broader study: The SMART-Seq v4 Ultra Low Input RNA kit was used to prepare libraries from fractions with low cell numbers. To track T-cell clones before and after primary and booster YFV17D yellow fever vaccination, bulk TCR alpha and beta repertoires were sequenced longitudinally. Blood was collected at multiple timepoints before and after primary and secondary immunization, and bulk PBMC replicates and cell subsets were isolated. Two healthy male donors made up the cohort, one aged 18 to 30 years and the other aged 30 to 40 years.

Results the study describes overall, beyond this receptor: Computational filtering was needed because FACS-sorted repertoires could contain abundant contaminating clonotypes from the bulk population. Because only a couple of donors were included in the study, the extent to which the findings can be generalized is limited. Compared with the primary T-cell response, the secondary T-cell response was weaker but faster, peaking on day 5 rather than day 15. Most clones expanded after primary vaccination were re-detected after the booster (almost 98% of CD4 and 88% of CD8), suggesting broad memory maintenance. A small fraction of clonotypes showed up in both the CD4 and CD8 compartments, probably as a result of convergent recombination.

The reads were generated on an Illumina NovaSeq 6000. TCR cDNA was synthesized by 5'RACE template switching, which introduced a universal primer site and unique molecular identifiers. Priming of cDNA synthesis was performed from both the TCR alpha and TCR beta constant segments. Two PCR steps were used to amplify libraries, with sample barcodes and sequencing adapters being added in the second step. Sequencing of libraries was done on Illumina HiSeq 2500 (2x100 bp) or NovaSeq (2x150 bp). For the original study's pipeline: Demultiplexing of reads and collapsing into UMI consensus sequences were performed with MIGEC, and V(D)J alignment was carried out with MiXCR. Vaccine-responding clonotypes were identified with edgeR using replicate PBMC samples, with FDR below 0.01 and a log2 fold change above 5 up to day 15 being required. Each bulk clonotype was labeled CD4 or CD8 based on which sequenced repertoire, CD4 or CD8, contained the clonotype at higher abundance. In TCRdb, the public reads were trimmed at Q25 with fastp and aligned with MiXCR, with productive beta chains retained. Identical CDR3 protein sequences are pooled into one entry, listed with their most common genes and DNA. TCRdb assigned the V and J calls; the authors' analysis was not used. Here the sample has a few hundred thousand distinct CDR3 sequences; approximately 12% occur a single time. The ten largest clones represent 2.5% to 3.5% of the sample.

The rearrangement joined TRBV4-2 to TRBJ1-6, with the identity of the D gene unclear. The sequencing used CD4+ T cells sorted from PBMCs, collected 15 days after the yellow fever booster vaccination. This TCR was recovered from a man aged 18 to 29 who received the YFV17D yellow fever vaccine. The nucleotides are TGTGCCAGCAGCCAAGATACGGATTCACCCCTCCACTTT. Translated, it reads CASSQDTDSPLHF.